The rows below give T cell receptor beta chains drawn from one sample of a study of blood T cell repertoires in COVID-19. TCRdb's copy holds only in-frame clones and misses some; the assay was immunoSEQ multiplex PCR. The repertoire consists of 55,000 to 75,000 clones, with about 70% occurring once and the leading ten covering roughly a third. Material: peripheral blood. The receptor set was obtained from a woman in her 70s with acute or convalescent COVID-19. Both conserved end residues are trimmed from each CDR3.

ASSLAVLIYEQY	TRBV6-2/TRBV6-3
AISFDRVNEQF	TRBV10-3
ASSPTSGSSYEQY	TRBV5-1
ASSLRLPSNEQF	TRBV28
ASSSGTSGSIAGELF	TRBV6-2/TRBV6-3
ASSGSGVVSPLH	TRBV9
ASSHRGLTEAF	TRBV3-1/TRBV3-2
ASSSRTGNSPLH	TRBV19
ASIPSHRSQNQPQH	TRBV19
ASSQPGKTEAF	TRBV7-8
ASSWTLAQETQY	TRBV28
ASSGDLDSYEQY	TRBV9
ASSPSRGGQETQY	TRBV25-1
ASSSSIGGTGSTDTQY	TRBV7-2
ASTGTGSNYGYT	TRBV23-1
ASSLGVTGGGLNTEAF	TRBV7-8
ASSHRLGTEAF	TRBV9
ASSPGGRGDYGYT	TRBV7-8
ASITDRDLTGELF	TRBV2
ASRAGGSSNQPQH	TRBV6-5
ASSSYGPAGSYEQY	TRBV7-8
ASSIWETGTYGYT	TRBV19
ASSSTVISDNSPLH	TRBV7-8
ASRGRTYEQY	TRBV2
ASSFTTGLNTEAF	TRBV5-4
ASRGGQGLYNEQF	TRBV2